Described below is a single T cell receptor beta chain sequence and its context. The sample is drawn from a study of blood T cell repertoires in COVID-19. Looking at the study overall: Specimens from acute and convalescent COVID-19 originated in the United States, Italy and Spain. In each case, the material was cDNA or gDNA derived from T cells, B-cell-depleted T cells, or PBMCs.

Original handling: Amplification of reference gene primers provided the estimated nucleated cell counts. The protocol was immunoSEQ multiplex PCR, while the TCRdb copy is restricted to in-frame clones and leaves out a portion. That table furnishes V, J and clone size, whereas the DNA furnished D and trimming. The sample comprises some 30,000 clones, 85% to 90% of which are singletons, and 4% to 5% rests with the top ten. Sequencing was performed on peripheral blood. This TCR was sampled from a woman in her seventies with active COVID-19.

In DNA form, the CDR3 reads TGTGCCAGCACCCCCCGCAGGTCGGCTGGGGCTTTCTTT. As protein: CASTPRRSAGAFF. The gene calls are TRBV28 and TRBJ1-1; the D is unclear. With 7 bases removed from V and 11 bases from J, the gap between germline ends came to 20 bases. Germline V lookup: CDR1 MDHEN, CDR2 SYDVKM. CDR3 length equals 13 residues.